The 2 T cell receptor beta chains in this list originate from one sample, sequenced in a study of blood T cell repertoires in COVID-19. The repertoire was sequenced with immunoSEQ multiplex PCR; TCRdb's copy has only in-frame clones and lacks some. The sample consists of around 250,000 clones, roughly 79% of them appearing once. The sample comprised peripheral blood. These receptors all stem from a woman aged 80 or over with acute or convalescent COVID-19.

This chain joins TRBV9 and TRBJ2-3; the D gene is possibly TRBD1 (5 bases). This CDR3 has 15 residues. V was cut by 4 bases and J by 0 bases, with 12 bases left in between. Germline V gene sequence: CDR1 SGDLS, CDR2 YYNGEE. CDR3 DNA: TGTGCCAGCAGCTACAGGACCTACAGCACAGATACGCAGTATTTT. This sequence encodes CASSYRTYSTDTQYF.

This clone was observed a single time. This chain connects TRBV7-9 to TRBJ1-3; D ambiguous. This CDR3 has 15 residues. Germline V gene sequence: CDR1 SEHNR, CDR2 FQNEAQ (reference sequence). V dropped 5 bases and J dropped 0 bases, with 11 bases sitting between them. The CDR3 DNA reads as TGTGCCAGCAGCATGGCGGGCCCCTCTGGAAACACCATATATTTT. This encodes CASSMAGPSGNTIYF.